This T cell receptor beta chain derives from a study of blood T cell repertoires in COVID-19. Comments on this clone: At one boundary the junction diverges from the germline segment, which might be a read error.

Per the authors' pipeline: Quantification of nucleated cells was approximated via reference gene primer amplification. Profiled with immunoSEQ multiplex PCR; TCRdb holds only in-frame clones, not every one. V, J and clone size are taken as reported in that table, and D and trimming were inferred from the DNA itself. The sample holds over 50,000 clones, 80% to 90% seen once. CDR1 and CDR2 (germline): SGHTA, FQGTGA. The CDR3 has 15 residues. This receptor was taken from a man in his fifties or sixties with acute or convalescent COVID-19. This chain links TRBV7-3 with TRBJ2-3; TRBD1 agrees at 9 bases. Sample: peripheral blood. DNA for the CDR3: TGTGCCAGCAGCGTAACAGGGGGCGAGACAGATACGCAGTATTTT. This sequence encodes CASSVTGGETDTQYF.